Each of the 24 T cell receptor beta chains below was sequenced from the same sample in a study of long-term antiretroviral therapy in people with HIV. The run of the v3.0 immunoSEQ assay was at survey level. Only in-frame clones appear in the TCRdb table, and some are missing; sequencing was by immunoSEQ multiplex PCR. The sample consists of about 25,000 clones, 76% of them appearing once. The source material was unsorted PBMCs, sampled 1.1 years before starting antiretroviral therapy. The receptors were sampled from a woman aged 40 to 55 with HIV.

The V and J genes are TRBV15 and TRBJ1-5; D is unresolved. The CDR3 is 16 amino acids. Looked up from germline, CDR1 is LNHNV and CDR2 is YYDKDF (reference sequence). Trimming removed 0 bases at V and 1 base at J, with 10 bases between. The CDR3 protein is CATSRDSRVSNQPQHF. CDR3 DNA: TGTGCCACCAGCAGAGATTCTAGGGTGAGCAATCAGCCCCAGCATTTT. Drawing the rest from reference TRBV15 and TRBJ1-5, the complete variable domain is DAMVIQNPRYQVTQFGKPVTLSCSQTLNHNVMYWYQQKSSQAPKLLFHYYDKDFNNEADTPDNFQSRRPNTSFCFLDIRSPGLGDTAMYLCATSRDSRVSNQPQHFGDGTRLSIL.

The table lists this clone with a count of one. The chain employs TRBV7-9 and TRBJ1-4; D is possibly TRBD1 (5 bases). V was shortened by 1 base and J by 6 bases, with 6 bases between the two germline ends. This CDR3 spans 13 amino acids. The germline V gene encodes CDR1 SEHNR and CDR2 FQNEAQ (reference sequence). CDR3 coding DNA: TGTGCCAGCAGCTTAGGGGGGGATGAAAAACTGTTTTTT. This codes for CASSLGGDEKLFF.

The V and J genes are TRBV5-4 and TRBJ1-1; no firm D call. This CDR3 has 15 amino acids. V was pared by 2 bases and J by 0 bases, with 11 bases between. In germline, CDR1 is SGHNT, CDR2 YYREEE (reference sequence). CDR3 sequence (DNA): TGTGCCAGCAGCTTCTCTGACGGGCTGAACACTGAAGCTTTCTTT. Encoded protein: CASSFSDGLNTEAFF.

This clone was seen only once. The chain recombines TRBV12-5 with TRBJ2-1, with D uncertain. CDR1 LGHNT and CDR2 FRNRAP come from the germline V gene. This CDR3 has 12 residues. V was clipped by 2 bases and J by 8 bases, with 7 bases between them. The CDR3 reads CASGLTIDEQFF. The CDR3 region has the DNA TGTGCTAGTGGTTTGACCATTGATGAGCAGTTCTTC.

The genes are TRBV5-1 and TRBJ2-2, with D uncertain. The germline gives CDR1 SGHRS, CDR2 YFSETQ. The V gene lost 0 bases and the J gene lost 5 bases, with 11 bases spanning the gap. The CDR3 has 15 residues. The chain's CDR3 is CASSLGTDGTGELFF. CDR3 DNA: TGCGCCAGCAGCTTGGGGACCGACGGGACCGGGGAGCTGTTTTTT.

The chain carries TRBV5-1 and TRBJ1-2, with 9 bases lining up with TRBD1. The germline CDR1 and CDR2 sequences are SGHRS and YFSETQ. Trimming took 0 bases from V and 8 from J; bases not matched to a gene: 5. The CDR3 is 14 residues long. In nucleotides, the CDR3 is TGCGCCAGCAGCTTGGAGGGACAGGGTGGAGGCTACACCTTC. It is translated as CASSLEGQGGGYTF.

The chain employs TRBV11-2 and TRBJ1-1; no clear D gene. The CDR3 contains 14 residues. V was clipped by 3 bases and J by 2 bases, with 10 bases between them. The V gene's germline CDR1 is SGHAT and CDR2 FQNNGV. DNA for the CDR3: TGTGCCAGCAGCTTGGGCGGCACAAACACTGAAGCTTTCTTT. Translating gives CASSLGGTNTEAFF.

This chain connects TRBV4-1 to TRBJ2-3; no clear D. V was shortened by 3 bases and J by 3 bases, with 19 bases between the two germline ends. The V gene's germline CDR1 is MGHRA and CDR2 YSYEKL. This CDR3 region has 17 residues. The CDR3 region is CASSHPEVGQATDTQYF. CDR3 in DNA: TGCGCCAGCAGCCACCCCGAGGTAGGGCAGGCTACAGATACGCAGTATTTT.

The CDR3 DNA reads as TGTGCCAGCAGCTCGACGGGAACCTACGAGCAGTACTTC. It encodes CASSSTGTYEQYF. This chain connects TRBV13 to TRBJ2-7; possibly TRBD2 for D (5 bases). The CDR3 has 13 amino acids. Trimming removed 4 bases from V and 2 bases from J, with 9 bases in between. Germline assignment: CDR1 PRHDT and CDR2 FYEKMQ (reference sequence).

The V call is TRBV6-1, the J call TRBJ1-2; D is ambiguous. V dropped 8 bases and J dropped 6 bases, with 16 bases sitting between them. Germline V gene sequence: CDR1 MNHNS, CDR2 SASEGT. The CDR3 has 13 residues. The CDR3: CASSVAGGDGYTF. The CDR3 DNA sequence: TGTGCCAGCTCAGTGGCGGGCGGGGATGGCTACACCTTC.

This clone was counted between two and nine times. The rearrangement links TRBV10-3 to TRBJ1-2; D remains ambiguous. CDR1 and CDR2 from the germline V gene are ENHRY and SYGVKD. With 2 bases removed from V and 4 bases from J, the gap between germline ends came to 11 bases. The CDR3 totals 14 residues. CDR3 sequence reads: CAISEPDLTYGYTF. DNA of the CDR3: TGTGCCATCAGTGAGCCGGACCTGACCTATGGCTACACCTTC.

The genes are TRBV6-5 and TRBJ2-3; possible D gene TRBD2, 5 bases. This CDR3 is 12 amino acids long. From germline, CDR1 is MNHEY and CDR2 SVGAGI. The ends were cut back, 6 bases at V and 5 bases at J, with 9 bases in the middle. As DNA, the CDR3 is TGTGCCAGCAGCTCCGCGGGAGATACGCAGTATTTT. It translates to CASSSAGDTQYF.

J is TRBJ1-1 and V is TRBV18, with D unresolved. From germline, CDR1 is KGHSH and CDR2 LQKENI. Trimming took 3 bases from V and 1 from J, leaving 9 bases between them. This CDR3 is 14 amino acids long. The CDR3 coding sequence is TGTGCCAGCTCACCGGATAGGGCGAACACTGAAGCTTTCTTT. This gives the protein CASSPDRANTEAFF.

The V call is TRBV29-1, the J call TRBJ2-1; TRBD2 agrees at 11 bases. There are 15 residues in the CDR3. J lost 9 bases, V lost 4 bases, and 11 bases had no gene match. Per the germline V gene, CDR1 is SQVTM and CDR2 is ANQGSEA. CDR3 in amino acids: CSVGQLSGGESEQFF. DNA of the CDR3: TGCAGCGTTGGCCAACTTAGCGGGGGGGAGAGTGAGCAGTTCTTC.

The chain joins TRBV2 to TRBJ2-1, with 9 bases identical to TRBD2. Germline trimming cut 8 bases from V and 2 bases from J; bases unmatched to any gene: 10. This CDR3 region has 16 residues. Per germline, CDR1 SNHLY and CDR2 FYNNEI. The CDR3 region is CASATAGGPPYNEQFF. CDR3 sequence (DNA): TGTGCCAGCGCAACGGCGGGAGGGCCACCCTACAATGAGCAGTTCTTC.

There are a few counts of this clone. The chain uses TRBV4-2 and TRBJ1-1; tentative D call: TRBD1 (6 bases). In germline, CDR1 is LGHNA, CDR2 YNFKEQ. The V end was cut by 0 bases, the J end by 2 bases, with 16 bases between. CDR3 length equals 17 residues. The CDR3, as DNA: TGTGCCAGCAGCCAAGAAGGGACAACACTTCTCAACACTGAAGCTTTCTTT. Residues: CASSQEGTTLLNTEAFF.

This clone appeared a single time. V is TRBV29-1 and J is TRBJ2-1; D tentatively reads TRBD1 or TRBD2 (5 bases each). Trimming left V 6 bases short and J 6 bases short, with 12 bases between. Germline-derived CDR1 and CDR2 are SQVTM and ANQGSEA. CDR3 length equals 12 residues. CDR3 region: CSVSRDVNEQFF. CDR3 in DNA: TGCAGCGTATCGAGGGACGTCAATGAGCAGTTCTTC.

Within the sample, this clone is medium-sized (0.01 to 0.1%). This CDR3 is CASSMAPGVNSPLHF. The CDR3 coding sequence is TGTGCCAGTAGTATGGCCCCAGGGGTGAATTCACCCCTCCACTTT. V gene TRBV19 combines with J gene TRBJ1-6; D is perhaps TRBD1 (6 bases). The CDR3 is made up of 15 amino acids. The V gene lost 3 bases and the J gene lost 7 bases, with 13 bases spanning the gap. CDR1 is LNHDA and CDR2 is SQIVND in the germline V gene (reference sequence).

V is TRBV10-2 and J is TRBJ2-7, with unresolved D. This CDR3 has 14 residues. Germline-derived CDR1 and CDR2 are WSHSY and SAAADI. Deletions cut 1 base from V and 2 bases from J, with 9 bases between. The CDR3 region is CASSELWGPYEQYF. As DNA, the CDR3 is TGCGCCAGCAGTGAGTTGTGGGGTCCCTACGAGCAGTACTTC.

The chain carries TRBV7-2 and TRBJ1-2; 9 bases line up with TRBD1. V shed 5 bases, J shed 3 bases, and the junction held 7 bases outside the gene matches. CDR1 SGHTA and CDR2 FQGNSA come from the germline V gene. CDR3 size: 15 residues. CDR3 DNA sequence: TGTGCCAGCAGCGAGACAGGGGGACGGTACTATGGCTACACCTTC. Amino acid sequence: CASSETGGRYYGYTF.

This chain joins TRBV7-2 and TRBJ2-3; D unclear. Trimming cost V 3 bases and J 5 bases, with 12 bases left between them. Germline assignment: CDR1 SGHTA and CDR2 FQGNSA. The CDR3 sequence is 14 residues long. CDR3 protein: CASSLRSREDTQYF. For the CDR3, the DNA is TGTGCCAGCAGCTTGCGGAGCCGTGAAGATACGCAGTATTTT.

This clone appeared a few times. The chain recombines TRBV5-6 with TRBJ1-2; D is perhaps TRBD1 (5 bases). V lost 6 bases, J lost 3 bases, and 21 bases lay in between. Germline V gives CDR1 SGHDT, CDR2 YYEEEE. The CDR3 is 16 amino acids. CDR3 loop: CASTRWGDPLDYGYTF. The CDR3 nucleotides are TGTGCCAGCACCAGGTGGGGGGACCCCCTCGACTATGGCTACACCTTC. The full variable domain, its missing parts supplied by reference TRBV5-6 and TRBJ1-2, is DAGVTQSPTHLIKTRGQQVTLRCSPKSGHDTVSWYQQALGQGPQFIFQYYEEEERQRGNFPDRFSGHQFPNYSSELNVNALLLGDSALYLCASTRWGDPLDYGYTFGSGTRLTVV.

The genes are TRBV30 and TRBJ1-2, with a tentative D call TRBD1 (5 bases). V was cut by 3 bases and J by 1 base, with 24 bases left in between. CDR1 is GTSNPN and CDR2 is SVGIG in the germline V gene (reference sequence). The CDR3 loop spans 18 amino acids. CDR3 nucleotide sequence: TGTGCCTGGAGAGGGCTTAGGAGGGGCGCCTTCTTTAACTATGGCTACACCTTC. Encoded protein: CAWRGLRRGAFFNYGYTF.

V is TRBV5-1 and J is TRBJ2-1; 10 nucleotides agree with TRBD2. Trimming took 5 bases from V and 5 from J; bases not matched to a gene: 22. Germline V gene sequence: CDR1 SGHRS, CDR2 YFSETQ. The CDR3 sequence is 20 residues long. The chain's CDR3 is CASSGGPLAGDEVRNNEQFF. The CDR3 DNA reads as TGCGCCAGCAGTGGGGGACCCCTAGCGGGAGACGAGGTTAGGAACAATGAGCAGTTCTTC.